This entry lists 17 T cell receptor beta chains sequenced from one sample in a study of blood T cell repertoires in COVID-19 (dated by TCRdb to the early 2020s). The library was made by the immunoSEQ multiplex PCR assay. Held by TCRdb, this immuneACCESS table contains in-frame sequences only and omits some clones. Under half of the omission traces to an unresolved V gene where checked; the cause of the rest is unknown. A total of more than 200,000 clones appear in this sample, 86% of them only once. The ten largest clones capture 10% of the sample. Source material: peripheral blood. Receptors originate from a woman between 50 and 59 years old with COVID-19, enrolled during active disease.

The CDR3 spells CASGAPVGGNTEAFF. CDR3 in DNA: TGTGCTAGTGGTGCCCCAGTAGGGGGGAACACTGAAGCTTTCTTT. The chain links TRBV12-5 to TRBJ1-1; a possible D gene is TRBD1 (6 bases). This CDR3 is built from 15 residues. CDR1 and CDR2 from the germline V gene are LGHNT and FRNRAP. V lost 5 bases and J 1 base, leaving 14 bases between the germline ends.

J is TRBJ1-1 and V is TRBV30, with 9 nucleotides matching TRBD1. Germline assignment: CDR1 GTSNPN and CDR2 SVGIG (reference sequence). The ends lost 7 bases at V and 4 bases at J; junction bases unmatched: 7. The CDR3 sequence is 13 residues long. In nucleotides, the CDR3 is TGTGCCTTCCGACAGGGGGGAGGCACTGAAGCTTTCTTT. Its translation: CAFRQGGGTEAFF.

The sample holds one count of this clone. V is TRBV6-1 and J is TRBJ2-7; 10 bases are a match to TRBD1. This CDR3 spans 15 amino acids. Germline CDR1 and CDR2: MNHNS and SASEGT. V was pared by 3 bases and J by 0 bases, with 2 bases of the junction left unmatched. CDR3 nucleotide sequence: TGTGCCAGCAGTGAGGGGACAGGGGTCTCCTACGAGCAGTACGTC. Its translation: CASSEGTGVSYEQYV.

The chain links TRBV28 to TRBJ2-2; 9 nucleotides match TRBD1. J lost 8 bases, V lost 1 base, and 8 bases had no gene match. This CDR3 has 16 residues. Germline V gene sequence: CDR1 MDHEN, CDR2 SYDVKM. In DNA form, the CDR3 reads TGTGCCAGCAGTTTATTGACAGGGGGTCTACCAGGGGAGCTGTTTTTT. It specifies CASSLLTGGLPGELFF.

The gene calls are TRBV24-1 and TRBJ2-7; 10 bases line up with TRBD1. The V segment lost 9 bases and the J segment 2 bases; nucleotides outside the gene matches: 9. This CDR3 is built from 15 residues. CDR1 and CDR2 from the germline V gene are KGHDR and SFDVKD. CDR3 loop: CATLGQGNSPYEQYV. CDR3 DNA: TGTGCCACCCTGGGACAGGGGAATAGTCCCTACGAGCAGTACGTC.

This clone was seen a few times. Other nucleotide sequences from this sample produce the same CDR3. This chain uses TRBV9 with TRBJ1-2; possible D gene TRBD1, 5 bases. Germline CDR1 is SGDLS and CDR2 is YYNGEE. The CDR3 is made up of 15 amino acids. Trimming pared 0 bases from V and 1 base from J, leaving 10 bases between. CDR3 protein: CASSVGPGVNYGYTF. The CDR3 DNA sequence: TGTGCCAGCAGCGTAGGCCCGGGGGTTAACTATGGCTACACCTTC.

V gene TRBV27 combines with J gene TRBJ2-5; the D is unclear. The CDR3 contains 14 residues. V lost 3 bases, J lost 2 bases, and 10 bases lay in between. The germline V gene encodes CDR1 MNHEY and CDR2 SMNVEV (reference sequence). CDR3 coding DNA: TGTGCCAGCAGTTTTTTTGCAGGACAAGAGACCCAGTACTTC. Protein product: CASSFFAGQETQYF.

The chain employs TRBV13 and TRBJ2-7; D gene unclear. Germline lookup yields CDR1 PRHDT and CDR2 FYEKMQ (reference sequence). Trimming pared 5 bases from V and 0 bases from J, leaving 8 bases between. This CDR3 contains 13 residues. The CDR3 spells CASSPNSSYEQYV. CDR3 sequence (DNA): TGTGCCAGCAGCCCCAACTCCTCCTACGAGCAGTACGTC.

This clone was counted a single time. The chain couples TRBV21-1 to TRBJ2-7; no check of the table's D call, TRBD1, against the DNA was made. TRBV21-1 is given as a pseudogene. The CDR3 loop spans 19 amino acids. The DNA for the CDR3 is TGTGCCAGCAGCAAAGGTGGGGTCTTCAGGGGGACAGCGACCTACGAGCAGTACGTC. Its protein product is CASSKGGVFRGTATYEQYV.

The chain is built from TRBV15 and TRBJ2-1, with 12 bases matching TRBD2. The germline CDR1 and CDR2 sequences are LNHNV and YYDKDF (reference sequence). The CDR3 is made up of 17 amino acids. With V trimmed by 1 base and J by 8 bases, 9 bases remained unmatched. The CDR3 sequence is CATSRGHLAGGLDEQFF. The CDR3 DNA reads as TGTGCCACCAGCAGAGGCCATCTAGCGGGGGGGCTAGATGAGCAGTTCTTC.

This clone was observed a few times. The chain carries TRBV5-1 and TRBJ1-6; D is uncertain. With 0 bases removed from V and 11 bases from J, the gap between germline ends came to 9 bases. Germline V gene data show CDR1 as SGHRS and CDR2 as YFSETQ. The CDR3 runs 13 residues. The CDR3 loop reads CASSLGTDAPLHF. In DNA form, the CDR3 reads TGCGCCAGCAGCTTGGGGACTGACGCACCCCTCCACTTT.

The chain has TRBV10-3 and TRBJ2-3; 7 nucleotides agree with TRBD1. Trimming at V came to 5 bases and at J to 4 bases, leaving 6 bases not matched to a gene. The germline gives CDR1 ENHRY, CDR2 SYGVKD. CDR3 length equals 14 residues. The CDR3: CAISTGDGPDTQYF. CDR3 bases: TGTGCCATCAGTACAGGGGACGGCCCAGATACGCAGTATTTT.

The CDR3 region has the DNA TGTGCCAGCAGCCAATCGGGGGGACTCACAGATACGCAGTATTTT. It yields the protein CASSQSGGLTDTQYF. The gene calls are TRBV3-1 (or the pseudogene TRBV3-2) and TRBJ2-3; 7 bases line up with TRBD2. Per the germline V gene, CDR1 is LGHDT and CDR2 is YNNKEL (reference sequence). V lost 2 bases to trimming and J lost 2 bases; unmatched junction nucleotides: 4. This CDR3 comprises 15 residues.

The chain is built from TRBV7-2 and TRBJ2-1; a possible D gene is TRBD2 (7 bases). V lost 6 bases, J lost 0 bases, and 21 bases lay in between. The germline CDR1 and CDR2 sequences are SGHTA and FQGNSA. This CDR3 region has 18 residues. CDR3 residues: CASSPEGGGPSSYNEQFF. The CDR3 bases are TGTGCCAGCAGTCCCGAGGGCGGGGGCCCGAGCTCCTACAATGAGCAGTTCTTC. The variable domain in full, with the rest retrieved from reference TRBV7-2 and TRBJ2-1, is GAGVSQSPSNKVTEKGKDVELRCDPISGHTALYWYRQSLGQGLEFLIYFQGNSAPDKSGLPSDRFSAERTGGSVSTLTIQRTQQEDSAVYLCASSPEGGGPSSYNEQFFGPGTRLTVL.

This clone was found a few times. The V call is TRBV28, the J call TRBJ1-1; TRBD1 matches 8 bases. The V gene end was trimmed by 7 bases and the J gene end by 1 base; junction bases not matched to a gene: 2. Germline V lookup: CDR1 MDHEN, CDR2 SYDVKM. The CDR3 runs to 13 residues. CDR3 sequence reads: CASMGTGNTEAFF. The DNA for the CDR3 is TGTGCCAGCATGGGGACAGGGAACACTGAAGCTTTCTTT.

The gene calls are TRBV5-1 and TRBJ2-5; 8 bases match TRBD1. Germline V gene sequence: CDR1 SGHRS, CDR2 YFSETQ. This CDR3 spans 15 amino acids. V was pared by 1 base and J by 1 base, with 3 bases of the junction left unmatched. CDR3 region: CASSLRTGGQETQYF. The CDR3 DNA reads as TGCGCCAGCAGCTTGAGAACAGGGGGCCAAGAGACCCAGTACTTC.

This rearrangement joins TRBV7-9 to TRBJ1-5, with 7 nucleotides matching TRBD1. J lost 6 bases, V lost 4 bases, and 9 bases had no gene match. Germline V CDR1 and CDR2: SEHNR, FQNEAQ (reference sequence). The CDR3 length is 15 residues. CDR3 region: CASSSRMTGSQPQHF. In DNA form, the CDR3 reads TGTGCCAGCAGCTCCCGCATGACAGGGAGTCAGCCCCAGCATTTT.